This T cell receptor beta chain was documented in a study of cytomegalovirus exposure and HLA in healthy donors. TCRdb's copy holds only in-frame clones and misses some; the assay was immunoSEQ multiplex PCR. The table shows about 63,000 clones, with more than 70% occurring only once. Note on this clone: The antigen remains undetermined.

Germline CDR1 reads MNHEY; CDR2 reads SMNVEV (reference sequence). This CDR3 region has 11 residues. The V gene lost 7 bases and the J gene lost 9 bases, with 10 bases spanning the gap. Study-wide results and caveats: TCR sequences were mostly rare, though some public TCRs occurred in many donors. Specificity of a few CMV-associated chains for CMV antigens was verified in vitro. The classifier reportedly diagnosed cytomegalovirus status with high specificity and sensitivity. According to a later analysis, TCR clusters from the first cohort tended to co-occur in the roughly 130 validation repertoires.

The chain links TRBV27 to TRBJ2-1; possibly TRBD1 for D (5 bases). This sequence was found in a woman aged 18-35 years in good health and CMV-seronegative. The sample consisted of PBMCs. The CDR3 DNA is TGTGCCAGCAAAAAAGGGGTTGAGCAGTTCTTC. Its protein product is CASKKGVEQFF.